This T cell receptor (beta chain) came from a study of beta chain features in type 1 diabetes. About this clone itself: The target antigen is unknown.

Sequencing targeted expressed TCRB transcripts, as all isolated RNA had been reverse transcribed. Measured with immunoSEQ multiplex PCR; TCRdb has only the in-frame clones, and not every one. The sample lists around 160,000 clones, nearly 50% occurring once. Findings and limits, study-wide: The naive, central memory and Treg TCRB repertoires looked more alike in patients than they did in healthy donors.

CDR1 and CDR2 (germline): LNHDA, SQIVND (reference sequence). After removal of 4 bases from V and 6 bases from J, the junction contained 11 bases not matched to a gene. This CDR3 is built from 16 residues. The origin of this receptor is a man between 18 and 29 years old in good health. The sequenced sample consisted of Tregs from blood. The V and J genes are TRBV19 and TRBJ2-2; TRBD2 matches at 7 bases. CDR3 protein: CASSRTSEGFPGELFF. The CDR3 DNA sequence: TGTGCCAGTAGTAGAACTAGCGAGGGTTTCCCCGGGGAGCTGTTTTTT. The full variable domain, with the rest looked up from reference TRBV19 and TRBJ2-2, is DGGITQSPKYLFRKEGQNVTLSCEQNLNHDAMYWYRQDPGQGLRLIYYSQIVNDFQKGDIAEGYSVSREKKESFPLTVTSAQKNPTAFYLCASSRTSEGFPGELFFGEGSRLTVL.